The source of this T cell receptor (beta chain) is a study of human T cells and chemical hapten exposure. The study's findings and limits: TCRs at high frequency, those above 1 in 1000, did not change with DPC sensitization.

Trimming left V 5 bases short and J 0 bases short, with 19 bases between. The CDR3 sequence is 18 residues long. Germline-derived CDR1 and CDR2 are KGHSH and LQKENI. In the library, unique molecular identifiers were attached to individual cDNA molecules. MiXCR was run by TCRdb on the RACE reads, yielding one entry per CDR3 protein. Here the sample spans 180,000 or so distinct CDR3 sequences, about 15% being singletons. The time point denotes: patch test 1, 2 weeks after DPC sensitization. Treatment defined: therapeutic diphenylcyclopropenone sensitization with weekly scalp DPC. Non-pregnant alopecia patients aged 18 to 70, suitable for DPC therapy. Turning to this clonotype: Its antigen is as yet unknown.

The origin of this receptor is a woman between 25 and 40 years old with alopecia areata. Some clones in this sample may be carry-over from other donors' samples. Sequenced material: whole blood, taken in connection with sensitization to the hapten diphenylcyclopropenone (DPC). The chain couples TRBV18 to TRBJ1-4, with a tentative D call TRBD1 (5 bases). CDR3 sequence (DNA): TGTGCCAGCTCATCCTTCAGGGCGGGAATGCCAACTAATGAAAAACTGTTTTTT. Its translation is CASSSFRAGMPTNEKLFF.